Below, 22 T cell receptor beta chains from the same sample are listed, as sequenced in a study of shared clonotypes between healthy human individuals. The data were produced by immunoSEQ multiplex PCR, yet TCRdb's version contains in-frame clones alone and is incomplete. The repertoire has 450,000 to 550,000 clones, 79% of them found once; the top ten carry roughly 13%. The specimen sequenced was PBMCs. These receptors originate from a woman in her 40s in good health. Some clones in this sample may be carry-over from other donors' samples.

The V gene is TRBV23-1, the J gene TRBJ1-1; D is undetermined. TRBV23-1 is sorted into the ORF group, with uncertain function. The germline V and J ends were trimmed by 0 bases and 11 bases, with 10 bases remaining between them. CDR3 length: 12 residues. In DNA, the CDR3 is TGCGCCAGCAGTCAATCGAGAGTCTGGGCTTTCTTT. Translated, it gives CASSQSRVWAFF.

The count of this clone is one. This chain links TRBV28 with TRBJ2-5, with TRBD2 matching over 8 bases. The closer fit of TRBJ2-7 to the DNA end suggests the J call may be wrong. This CDR3 contains 15 residues. In germline, CDR1 is MDHEN, CDR2 SYDVKM. The CDR3 region has the DNA TGTGCCAGCAGTCGGGCTAGCGGGTGGCCCTACGAGCAGTACTTC. This codes for CASSRASGWPYEQYF.

This clone was observed a handful of times. This chain joins TRBV12-5 and TRBJ1-5, with D uncertain. CDR3 length equals 14 residues. Per the germline V gene, CDR1 is LGHNT and CDR2 is FRNRAP. With 1 base removed from V and 7 bases from J, the gap between germline ends came to 11 bases. CDR3 nucleotides: TGTGCTAGTGGTTTGGGCGGAGAGGGACAGCCCCAGCATTTT. Protein: CASGLGGEGQPQHF.

The chain carries TRBV9 and TRBJ2-1; possible D gene TRBD2, 5 bases. There are 17 residues in the CDR3. Germline CDR1 and CDR2: SGDLS and YYNGEE. Trimming removed 3 bases at V and 0 bases at J, with 16 bases between. The CDR3 protein is CASSATLASSSYNEQFF. CDR3 sequence (DNA): TGTGCCAGCAGCGCGACGTTAGCGTCGAGCTCCTACAATGAGCAGTTCTTC.

The genes are TRBV6-5 and TRBJ2-4; 7 bases fit TRBD1. CDR3 length equals 15 residues. Germline V gene sequence: CDR1 MNHEY, CDR2 SVGAGI. After removal of 9 bases from V and 4 bases from J, the junction contained 12 bases not matched to a gene. CDR3 residues: CASRRTGVAKNIQYF. The CDR3 DNA follows: TGTGCCAGTAGACGCACAGGGGTGGCTAAAAACATTCAGTACTTC.

This clone showed up many times. The CDR3 protein is CASRDQTGFFGNTIYF. The CDR3, as DNA: TGTGCCAGCAGAGATCAAACAGGGTTCTTTGGAAACACCATATATTTT. This chain connects TRBV2 to TRBJ1-3, with D perhaps TRBD1 (6 bases). V lost 6 bases, J lost 3 bases, and 18 bases lay in between. Germline values: CDR1 SNHLY, CDR2 FYNNEI. The length of the CDR3 is 16 residues.

The chain employs TRBV30 and TRBJ1-2; TRBD1 matches 7 bases. Germline V CDR1 and CDR2: GTSNPN, SVGIG (reference sequence). The length of the CDR3 is 13 residues. The V gene end was trimmed by 7 bases and the J gene end by 11 bases; junction bases not matched to a gene: 16. CDR3 protein: CASMIRSGTAYTF. As DNA, the CDR3 is TGTGCCTCAATGATCAGGTCCGGGACAGCGTACACCTTC.

Notes on this clone: A much larger clonotype is one base distant, so this may be a read error. The V and J genes are TRBV11-2 and TRBJ1-2; 9 nucleotides match TRBD1. V dropped 5 bases and J dropped 1; count of bases not matched to a gene: 2. In germline, CDR1 is SGHAT, CDR2 FQNNGV. The CDR3 is 14 amino acids. As DNA, the CDR3 is TGTGCCAGCAGCCGGACAGGGGATAACTATGGCTACACCTTC. Its protein product is CASSRTGDNYGYTF.

The chain combines TRBV28 with TRBJ2-2, with a tentative D call TRBD1 (6 bases). Trimming shortened V by 5 bases and J by 0 bases, and 13 bases separated the two germline ends. Germline values: CDR1 MDHEN, CDR2 SYDVKM. The CDR3 length is 16 residues. The CDR3 here is CASSRTGFANTGELFF. The CDR3 DNA follows: TGTGCCAGCAGTCGAACAGGGTTCGCGAACACCGGGGAGCTGTTTTTT.

To note about this clone: Other DNA sequences in the same sample also yield this CDR3. The V gene is TRBV6-1, the J gene TRBJ2-3, with 7 bases identical to TRBD2. Trimming cost V 4 bases and J 4 bases; bases outside gene matches: 8. This CDR3 has 15 amino acids. Germline V gene sequence: CDR1 MNHNS, CDR2 SASEGT. CDR3 protein: CASSGLAGGPDTQYF. For the CDR3, the DNA is TGTGCCAGCAGTGGACTAGCCGGTGGACCAGATACGCAGTATTTT.

This clone was recorded many times. The genes are TRBV28 and TRBJ1-2, with D perhaps TRBD1 (6 bases). The CDR3 sequence is 13 residues long. The germline gives CDR1 MDHEN, CDR2 SYDVKM. Trimming shortened V by 10 bases and J by 6 bases, and 18 bases separated the two germline ends. The CDR3 loop is CATFQTGFDGYTF. CDR3 DNA: TGTGCCACCTTTCAAACAGGGTTCGATGGCTACACCTTC.

This clone was seen more than once but under ten times. The V call is TRBV7-9, the J call TRBJ2-7; D unresolved. The CDR3 consists of 11 residues. The ends were cut back, 5 bases at V and 5 bases at J, with 7 bases in the middle. Germline values: CDR1 SEHNR, CDR2 FQNEAQ (reference sequence). The CDR3 DNA is TGTGCCAGCAGCCCCTACGACGAGCAGTACTTC. Its protein product is CASSPYDEQYF. The whole variable domain, filled in from reference TRBV7-9 and TRBJ2-7, reads DTGVSQNPRHKITKRGQNVTFRCDPISEHNRLYWYRQTLGQGPEFLTYFQNEAQLEKSRLLSDRFSAERPKGSFSTLEIQRTEQGDSAMYLCASSPYDEQYFGPGTRLTVT.

The V gene is TRBV5-1, the J gene TRBJ2-1; 8 bases map to TRBD2. Germline assignment: CDR1 SGHRS and CDR2 YFSETQ. This CDR3 is 16 amino acids long. After removal of 4 bases from V and 7 bases from J, the junction contained 13 bases not matched to a gene. In DNA, the CDR3 is TGCGCCAGCAGCCCCCTCTCGCGGGAGGAGGGGAATGAGCAGTTCTTC. This encodes CASSPLSREEGNEQFF.

This clone was detected a few times. The chain employs TRBV4-2 and TRBJ1-2; D is possibly TRBD1 (5 bases). Germline assignment: CDR1 LGHNA and CDR2 YNFKEQ. With 1 base removed from V and 4 bases from J, the gap between germline ends came to 10 bases. This CDR3 has 14 residues. The CDR3 sequence is CASSQVETAYGYTF. As DNA, the CDR3 is TGTGCCAGCAGCCAAGTTGAGACAGCCTATGGCTACACCTTC.

The CDR3 sequence: CASKDPRSLNTEAFF. The CDR3, as DNA: TGTGCCAGCAAAGACCCGAGATCCCTGAACACTGAAGCTTTCTTT. The rearrangement joins TRBV6-6 to TRBJ1-1; D gene uncertain. The germline V gene has CDR1 MNHNY and CDR2 SVGAGI (reference sequence). This CDR3 spans 15 amino acids. Trimming cost V 7 bases and J 0 bases, with 15 bases left between them.

The rearrangement joins TRBV4-1 to TRBJ1-5; D unresolved. This CDR3 is 18 amino acids long. V was clipped by 1 base and J by 0 bases, with 16 bases between them. Germline assignment: CDR1 MGHRA and CDR2 YSYEKL. CDR3 sequence (DNA): TGCGCCAGCAGCCAAGTAAGGATTAACCGCTTTAGCAATCAGCCCCAGCATTTT. Residues: CASSQVRINRFSNQPQHF.

The chain carries TRBV19 and TRBJ1-5; 8 positions match TRBD1. The trim removed 3 bases at V and 6 bases at J, leaving 1 base unmatched. The CDR3 is made up of 13 amino acids. CDR1 is LNHDA and CDR2 is SQIVND in the germline V gene (reference sequence). In nucleotides, the CDR3 is TGTGCCAGTAGTATGGACAGGGTTCAGCCCCAGCATTTT. As protein: CASSMDRVQPQHF.

V usage is TRBV9 and J usage is TRBJ2-7; D could derive from TRBD1 or TRBD2 (5 bases each). Germline assignment: CDR1 SGDLS and CDR2 YYNGEE. The CDR3 runs 14 residues. Trimming took off 0 bases at V and 0 bases at J, with 7 bases between the two ends. The CDR3 DNA is TGTGCCAGCAGCGTAGTAGGGACCTCCTACGAGCAGTACTTC. As protein: CASSVVGTSYEQYF.

This clone was seen just once. V and J are TRBV5-4 and TRBJ2-7; possible D gene TRBD1, 5 bases. Germline CDR1 and CDR2: SGHNT and YYREEE (reference sequence). Trimming took 1 base from V and 0 from J, leaving 8 bases between them. CDR3 length: 14 residues. CDR3 DNA: TGTGCCAGCAGCTTGCAGGGCAGCTCCTACGAGCAGTACTTC. Translation gives CASSLQGSSYEQYF.

In its sample, this clone was seen once. The chain links TRBV4-3 to TRBJ2-2; 7 positions agree with TRBD1. This CDR3 has 15 amino acids. The germline V gene encodes CDR1 LGHNA and CDR2 YSLEER. The V gene end was trimmed by 3 bases and the J gene end by 4 bases; junction bases not matched to a gene: 5. The CDR3 region is CASSHRTGPTGELFF. The CDR3 DNA sequence: TGCGCCAGCAGCCACCGGACAGGTCCCACCGGGGAGCTGTTTTTT.

This clone came up many times. Other DNA sequences in the sample encode the same CDR3. J is TRBJ2-1 and V is TRBV11-2; D may be TRBD2 (5 bases). The CDR3 contains 14 residues. Trimming shortened V by 0 bases and J by 10 bases, and 13 bases separated the two germline ends. Germline V gives CDR1 SGHAT, CDR2 FQNNGV. The CDR3 bases are TGTGCCAGCAGCTTAGATCGGGGTGCTAGCGAGCAGTTCTTC. Translation: CASSLDRGASEQFF. Using reference TRBV11-2 and TRBJ2-1 for the parts outside the CDR3, the full variable domain is EAGVAQSPRYKIIEKRQSVAFWCNPISGHATLYWYQQILGQGPKLLIQFQNNGVVDDSQLPKDRFSAERLKGVDSTLKIQPAKLEDSAVYLCASSLDRGASEQFFGPGTRLTVL.

Points on this clone: Its ends do not fully match the called genes, so a read error is possible. The V call is TRBV7-6, the J call TRBJ2-7, with 12 positions matching TRBD2. The germline V gene encodes CDR1 SGHVS and CDR2 FNYEAQ. The CDR3 is made up of 15 amino acids. The CDR3 sequence: CVSSLGGLAGNEQYF. CDR3 nucleotide sequence: TGTGTCAGCAGCTTAGGAGGACTAGCGGGAAACGAGCAGTACTTC.